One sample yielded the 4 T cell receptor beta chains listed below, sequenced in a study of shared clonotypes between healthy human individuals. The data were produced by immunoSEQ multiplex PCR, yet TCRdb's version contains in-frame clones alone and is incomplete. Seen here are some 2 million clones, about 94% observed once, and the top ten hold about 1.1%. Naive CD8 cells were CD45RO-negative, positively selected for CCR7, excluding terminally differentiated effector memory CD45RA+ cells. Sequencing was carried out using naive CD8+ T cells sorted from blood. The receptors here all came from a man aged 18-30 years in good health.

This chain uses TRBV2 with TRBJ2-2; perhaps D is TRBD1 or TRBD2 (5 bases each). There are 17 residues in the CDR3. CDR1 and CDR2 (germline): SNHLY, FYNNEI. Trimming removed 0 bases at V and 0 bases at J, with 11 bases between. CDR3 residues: CASSEASWGPNTGELFF. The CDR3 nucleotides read TGTGCCAGCAGTGAAGCGTCTTGGGGACCGAACACCGGGGAGCTGTTTTTT.

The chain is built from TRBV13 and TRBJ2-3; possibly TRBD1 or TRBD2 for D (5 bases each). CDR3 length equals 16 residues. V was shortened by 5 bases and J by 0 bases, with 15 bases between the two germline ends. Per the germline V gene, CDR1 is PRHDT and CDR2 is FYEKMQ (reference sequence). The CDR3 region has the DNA TGTGCCAGCAGCCTCCTCGGGACGGGGAGCACAGATACGCAGTATTTT. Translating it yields CASSLLGTGSTDTQYF.

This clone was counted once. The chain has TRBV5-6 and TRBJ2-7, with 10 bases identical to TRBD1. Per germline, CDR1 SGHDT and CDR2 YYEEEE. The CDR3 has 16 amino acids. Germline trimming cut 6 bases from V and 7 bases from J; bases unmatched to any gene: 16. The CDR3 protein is CASTTMTGTGVEEQYF. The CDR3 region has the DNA TGTGCCAGCACCACTATGACCGGGACAGGGGTTGAGGAGCAGTACTTC. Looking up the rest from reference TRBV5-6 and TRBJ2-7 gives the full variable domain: DAGVTQSPTHLIKTRGQQVTLRCSPKSGHDTVSWYQQALGQGPQFIFQYYEEEERQRGNFPDRFSGHQFPNYSSELNVNALLLGDSALYLCASTTMTGTGVEEQYFGPGTRLTVT.

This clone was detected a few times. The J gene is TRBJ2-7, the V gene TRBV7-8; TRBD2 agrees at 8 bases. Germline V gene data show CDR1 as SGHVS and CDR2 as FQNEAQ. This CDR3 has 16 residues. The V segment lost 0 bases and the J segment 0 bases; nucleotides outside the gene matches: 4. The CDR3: CASSLAQRGNSYEQYF. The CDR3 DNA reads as TGTGCCAGCAGCTTAGCCCAGCGGGGGAACTCCTACGAGCAGTACTTC. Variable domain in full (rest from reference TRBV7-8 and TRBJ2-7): GAGVSQSPRYKVAKRGQDVALRCDPISGHVSLFWYQQALGQGPEFLTYFQNEAQLDKSGLPSDRFFAERPEGSVSTLKIQRTQQEDSAVYLCASSLAQRGNSYEQYFGPGTRLTVT.